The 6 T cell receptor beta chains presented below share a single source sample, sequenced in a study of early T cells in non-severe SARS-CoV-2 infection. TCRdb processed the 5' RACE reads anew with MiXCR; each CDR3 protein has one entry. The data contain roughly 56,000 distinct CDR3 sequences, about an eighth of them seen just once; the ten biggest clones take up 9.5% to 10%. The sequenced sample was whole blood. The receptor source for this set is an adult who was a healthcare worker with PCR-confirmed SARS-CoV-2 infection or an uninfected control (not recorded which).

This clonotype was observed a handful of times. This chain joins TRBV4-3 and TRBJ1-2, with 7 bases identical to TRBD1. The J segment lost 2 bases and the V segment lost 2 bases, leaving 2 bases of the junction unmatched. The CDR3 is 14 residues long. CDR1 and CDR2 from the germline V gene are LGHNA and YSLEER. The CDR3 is CASSQPGQNYGYTF. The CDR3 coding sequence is TGCGCCAGCAGCCAACCGGGACAGAACTATGGCTACACCTTC.

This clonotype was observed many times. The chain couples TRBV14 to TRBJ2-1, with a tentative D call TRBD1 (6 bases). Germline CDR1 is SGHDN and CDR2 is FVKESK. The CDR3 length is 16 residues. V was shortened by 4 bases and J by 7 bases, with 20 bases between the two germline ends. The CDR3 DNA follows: TGTGCCAGCAGCCGTTCCCGGGCAGGGGCCACAAATGAGCAGTTCTTC. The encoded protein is CASSRSRAGATNEQFF.

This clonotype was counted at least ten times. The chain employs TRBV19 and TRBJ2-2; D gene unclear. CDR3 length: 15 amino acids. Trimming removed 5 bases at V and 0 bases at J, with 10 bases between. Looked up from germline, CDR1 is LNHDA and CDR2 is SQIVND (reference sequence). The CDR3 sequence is CASSLPGTNTGELFF. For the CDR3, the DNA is TGTGCCAGTAGTCTTCCAGGAACGAACACCGGGGAGCTGTTTTTT.

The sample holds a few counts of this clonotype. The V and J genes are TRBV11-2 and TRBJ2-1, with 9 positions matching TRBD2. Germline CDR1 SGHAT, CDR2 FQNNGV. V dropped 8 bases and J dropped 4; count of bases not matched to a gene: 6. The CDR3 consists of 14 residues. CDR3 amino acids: CASLAGGIYNEQFF. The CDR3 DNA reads TGTGCCAGCCTGGCGGGGGGGATATACAATGAGCAGTTCTTC.

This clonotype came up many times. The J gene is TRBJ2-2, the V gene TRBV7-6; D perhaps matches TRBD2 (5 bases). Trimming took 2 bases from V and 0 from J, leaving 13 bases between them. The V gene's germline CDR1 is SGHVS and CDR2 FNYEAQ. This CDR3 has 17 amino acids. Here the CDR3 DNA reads TGTGCCAGCAGCTTAATTTCGGGGAAGACGAACACCGGGGAGCTGTTTTTT. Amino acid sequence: CASSLISGKTNTGELFF.

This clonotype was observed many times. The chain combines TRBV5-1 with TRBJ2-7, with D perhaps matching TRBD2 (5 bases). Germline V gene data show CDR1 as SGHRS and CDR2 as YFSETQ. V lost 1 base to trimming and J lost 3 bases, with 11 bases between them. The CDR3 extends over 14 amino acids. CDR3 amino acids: CASSLSGFNYEQYF. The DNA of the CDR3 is TGCGCCAGCAGCTTGTCGGGATTTAACTACGAGCAGTACTTC.